What follows is one T cell receptor (beta chain) and its context. Its antigen target is currently unknown. From each donor, a roughly 2.4 ml peripheral blood sample was collected into PAXgene tubes and kept at -80 degrees C. Without any T cell sorting, total RNA was extracted from whole blood using the PAXgene blood miRNA kit on an automated QIAcube. Peripheral blood from monozygotic twin pairs concordant or discordant for inflammatory bowel disease was subjected to deep TCRalpha and TCRbeta repertoire profiling with unique molecular barcoding. Smoking habits were recorded for all twin pairs, with individuals classified as current, former or never smokers. These data belong to a study of monozygotic twins with inflammatory bowel disease (dated by TCRdb to the late 2010s). About the full investigation: In total, approximately 28 monozygotic twin pairs made up the full study: 19 Danish pairs, all IBD-discordant, plus nine German pairs, of which four were IBD-concordant and five were IBD-discordant. Within discordant pairs, disease-associated traits were sought mainly by comparing IBD patients with their genetically identical healthy co-twins. Each individual had, on average, about 151 000 unique TCRalpha sequences and 181 000 unique TCRbeta sequences available for analysis. Broad study findings and their caveats: Repertoire similarity did not differ between concordant and discordant twins, possibly due to limited statistical power. No single strong signal or clonotype linked to IBD turned up in the results, so the idea that one exists was not supported. Differing immunosuppressive treatments among patients may have added background noise and inter-individual variability to the repertoires. The analysis was unable to tell different T cell subtypes apart. Measured by the inverse Simpson index, TCRbeta repertoire diversity was lower in IBD patients than in their healthy co-twins. Compared with healthy twins, IBD patients shared fewer clonotypes with other individuals, and the difference was most pronounced in patients with signs of disease activity.

Libraries were constructed by 5' RACE. Each TCR library was prepared from roughly 3,800 ng of total RNA. For each sample, cDNA synthesis was carried out in eight separate reactions using SMARTScribe reverse transcriptase. During cDNA synthesis, unique molecular identifiers containing a 6-nucleotide sample barcode were introduced by template switching. TCRalpha and TCRbeta cDNA was amplified by two nested PCRs of about 15 and 9 cycles, with bead purification after each PCR. Before amplification, the cDNA was both treated with uracil DNA-glycosylase and purified with the QIAquick PCR purification kit. In the second PCR, Illumina TruSeq-compatible adapters and sample-specific barcodes were added. TapeStation and Qubit were used to check library quality and concentration, and around 5.3 ng of each library was pooled. Sequencing of pooled libraries was carried out on an Illumina HiSeq2500 single-index Rapid Run using 2 x 100 bp reads and custom sequencing primers. The paper's data handling went like this. MiGEC version 1.2.6 was used for UMI-based consensus assembly, which corrected PCR and sequencing errors. V(D)J alignment, clonotype assembly and CDR3 extraction were performed with MiXCR version 2.1.1. Normalisation of gene usage, clonotype sharing and MAIT/NKT TCR abundance was achieved by analysing the top 1000, 10 000 and 20 000 clonotypes per sample. After downsampling to 27 000 UMIs, diversity was calculated as the inverse Simpson index using the vegan R package. Paired Mann-Whitney U tests on discordant twin pairs were used, with Benjamini-Hochberg multiple-testing correction. TCRdb reprocessed the raw reads; every CDR3 protein sequence is a single record, and DNA is not supplied. The V and J calls, along with clone size, are taken from TCRdb and not from the paper's own processing. The table for this sample lists 300,000 to 400,000 distinct CDR3 sequences. The ten largest make up 2% to 2.5% of the sample.

Counted from cysteine to phenylalanine, this CDR3 has 12 amino acids. The protein alone is recorded here. The chain uses TRBV12-3 or TRBV12-4 and TRBJ2-2. This TCR was recovered from a human donor with ulcerative colitis or Crohn's disease, or a healthy co-twin of an affected twin (not recorded which). Sequenced sample: blood. CDR3 reads: CASSFPSGELFF.